These 9 T cell receptor beta chains came from one sample sequenced in a study of CD8 T cells in Susac syndrome. An input of roughly 0.5 to 1 ug of RNA was subjected to reverse transcription using random hexamers. MiXCR, run by TCRdb on the immunoSEQ multiplex PCR reads, gives a single entry per CDR3 protein. The repertoire consists of approximately 150,000 distinct CDR3 sequences, with over 75% occurring once and the leading ten covering around 0.51%. The sequenced sample consisted of CD8+ T cells from PBMCs. The origin of the receptors is a human donor with multiple sclerosis.

The genes are TRBV27 and TRBJ2-7; a weak D match, TRBD2 (5 bases). The V gene's germline CDR1 is MNHEY and CDR2 SMNVEV (reference sequence). V was shortened by 6 bases and J by 3 bases, with 6 bases between the two germline ends. CDR3 length: 11 residues. The CDR3 loop is CASRRGYEQYV. In nucleotides, the CDR3 is TGTGCCAGCAGACGGGGCTACGAGCAGTACGTC.

The chain carries TRBV6-2 or TRBV6-3 and TRBJ1-5, with 12 nucleotides matching TRBD1. From germline, CDR1 is MNHEY and CDR2 SVGEGT. This CDR3 region has 17 residues. The junction had 13 bases not matched to a gene; V was cut back by 2 bases and J by 11 bases. The CDR3 nucleotides are TGTGCCAGCAGTTACAGGGACAGGGGGCTCAGTTTGGTTTCCCAGCATTTT. Translating gives CASSYRDRGLSLVSQHF.

The V gene is TRBV7-8, the J gene TRBJ2-3, with 14 bases that match TRBD2. With V trimmed by 0 bases and J by 6 bases, 11 bases remained unmatched. CDR1 is SGHVS and CDR2 is FQNEAQ in the germline V gene. The CDR3 sequence is 19 residues long. The chain's CDR3 is CASSLAGRLAGGPWDTQYF. The CDR3 DNA sequence: TGTGCCAGCAGCTTAGCGGGGAGACTAGCGGGAGGGCCTTGGGATACGCAGTATTTT. Full variable domain (rest looked up from reference TRBV7-8 and TRBJ2-3): GAGVSQSPRYKVAKRGQDVALRCDPISGHVSLFWYQQALGQGPEFLTYFQNEAQLDKSGLPSDRFFAERPEGSVSTLKIQRTQQEDSAVYLCASSLAGRLAGGPWDTQYFGPGTRLTVL.

The gene calls are TRBV30 and TRBJ2-1; 7 bases match TRBD2. The CDR3 is 14 amino acids. V was clipped by 8 bases and J by 7 bases; unmatched bases: 14. Germline values: CDR1 GTSNPN, CDR2 SVGIG (reference sequence). Here the CDR3 DNA reads TGTGCCGCCCCCCAGGGCGGGAGTCGGAATGAGCAGTTCTTC. Protein sequence: CAAPQGGSRNEQFF.

This clonotype showed up just a few times. The rearrangement joins TRBV5-1 to TRBJ1-1; 8 bases fit TRBD1. Germline CDR1 is SGHRS and CDR2 is YFSETQ. The CDR3 covers 15 residues. V lost 4 bases, J lost 3 bases, and 8 bases stayed unmatched. The CDR3 DNA reads TGCGCCAGCAGCCCACTGACAGGGGTCGACACTGAAGCTTTCTTT. It is translated as CASSPLTGVDTEAFF.

This sequence joins TRBV30 and TRBJ1-2; 9 nucleotides agree with TRBD1. The trim removed 0 bases at V and 7 bases at J, leaving 6 bases unmatched. The CDR3 spans 14 residues. Germline V lookup: CDR1 GTSNPN, CDR2 SVGIG (reference sequence). CDR3 in DNA: TGTGCCTGGAGTGTTACAGGGGGCGCGGGTGGCTACACCTTC. It specifies CAWSVTGGAGGYTF.

This sequence joins TRBV15 and TRBJ1-1; D is unclear. The V and J ends lost 2 bases and 8 bases respectively, with 15 bases between them. The CDR3 covers 14 residues. Germline V gives CDR1 LNHNV, CDR2 YYDKDF (reference sequence). The CDR3 nucleotides read TGTGCCACCAGCAGATATAGCGACGGGCTCGAAGCTTTCTTT. Amino acids: CATSRYSDGLEAFF.

The CDR3 bases are TGTGCCAGCGGAGACGGGAGGCAATATGGCTACACCTTC. Translating it yields CASGDGRQYGYTF. The rearrangement joins TRBV6-5 to TRBJ1-2; D gene uncertain. Trimming took off 8 bases at V and 5 bases at J, with 15 bases between the two ends. This CDR3 spans 13 amino acids. Looked up from germline, CDR1 is MNHEY and CDR2 is SVGAGI.

V gene TRBV7-9 combines with J gene TRBJ1-1, with a tentative D call TRBD1 (5 bases). CDR1 and CDR2 from the germline V gene are SEHNR and FQNEAQ (reference sequence). CDR3 length: 17 amino acids. V was clipped by 5 bases and J by 4 bases, with 23 bases between them. The chain's CDR3 is CASSPPRQGVGGTEAFF. The CDR3 DNA sequence: TGTGCCAGCAGCCCCCCCAGGCAGGGTGTCGGTGGCACTGAAGCTTTCTTT.